The 11 T cell receptor beta chains below were found in one sample sequenced in a study of blood T cell repertoires in COVID-19. Profiling relied on immunoSEQ multiplex PCR, and the TCRdb table lists in-frame clones only, not all of them. The table lists about 99,000 clones, approximately 84% of them singletons. The specimen was peripheral blood. The receptors come from a human donor in a cohort sampled during active COVID-19.

The chain couples TRBV19 to TRBJ1-1, with D perhaps TRBD1 (5 bases). Germline V gene sequence: CDR1 LNHDA, CDR2 SQIVND (reference sequence). V lost 2 bases to trimming and J lost 6 bases, with 16 bases between them. The CDR3 loop spans 15 amino acids. CDR3 coding DNA: TGTGCCAGTAGTATAAGTCGGCAGGGATACGCTGAAGCTTTCTTT. Protein sequence: CASSISRQGYAEAFF. The full variable domain, its missing parts supplied by reference TRBV19 and TRBJ1-1, is DGGITQSPKYLFRKEGQNVTLSCEQNLNHDAMYWYRQDPGQGLRLIYYSQIVNDFQKGDIAEGYSVSREKKESFPLTVTSAQKNPTAFYLCASSISRQGYAEAFFGQGTRLTVV.

The V gene is TRBV11-1, the J gene TRBJ2-7; D unresolved. Germline CDR1 SGHAT, CDR2 FQDESV (reference sequence). The CDR3 totals 15 residues. Trimming shortened V by 2 bases and J by 0 bases, and 11 bases separated the two germline ends. CDR3 residues: CASSLIATSSYEQYF. CDR3 in DNA: TGTGCCAGCAGCTTAATCGCTACCTCCTCCTACGAGCAGTACTTC.

The chain recombines TRBV10-3 with TRBJ1-2; the match to TRBD1 covers 8 bases. Germline CDR1 and CDR2: ENHRY and SYGVKD. There are 13 residues in the CDR3. V trimming: 1 base; J trimming: 8 bases; junction bases outside the gene matches: 3. The CDR3 reads CAISELQGGGYTF. In nucleotides, the CDR3 is TGTGCCATCAGTGAGTTACAGGGGGGAGGCTACACCTTC.

The rearrangement joins TRBV29-1 to TRBJ2-7; D possibly corresponds to TRBD2 (6 bases). The germline gives CDR1 SQVTM, CDR2 ANQGSEA. This CDR3 is built from 13 residues. V was trimmed by 7 bases and J by 0 bases, leaving 13 bases between them. CDR3 protein: CSAAAGSSYEQYF. Here the CDR3 DNA reads TGCAGCGCGGCTGCGGGGAGCTCCTACGAGCAGTACTTC.

This chain joins TRBV19 and TRBJ1-5; 8 bases line up with TRBD1. Trimming at V came to 6 bases and at J to 5 bases, leaving 12 bases not matched to a gene. Germline CDR1 and CDR2: LNHDA and SQIVND (reference sequence). This CDR3 is built from 16 residues. CDR3: CASRGKGPGGHQPQHF. Here the CDR3 DNA reads TGTGCCAGTAGAGGAAAGGGGCCAGGGGGCCATCAGCCCCAGCATTTT.

The V call is TRBV15, the J call TRBJ2-7; D possibly corresponds to TRBD2 (5 bases). Trimming stripped 0 bases from V and 1 base from J, with 10 bases between. CDR3 length: 15 residues. Germline V gene data show CDR1 as LNHNV and CDR2 as YYDKDF (reference sequence). CDR3 loop: CATSRDFGGSYEQYF. CDR3 coding DNA: TGTGCCACCAGCAGAGATTTCGGAGGATCCTACGAGCAGTACTTC.

The V gene is TRBV19, the J gene TRBJ1-2; no reliable D call. Germline V lookup: CDR1 LNHDA, CDR2 SQIVND (reference sequence). The CDR3 loop spans 18 amino acids. V was pared by 0 bases and J by 4 bases, with 21 bases between. The CDR3 sequence: CASSIDRTGRSSGYGYTF. The CDR3 DNA follows: TGTGCCAGTAGTATAGATCGTACGGGAAGGTCATCCGGCTATGGCTACACCTTC.

The rearrangement joins TRBV2 to TRBJ2-1, with D uncertain. V shed 6 bases and J shed 5 bases, with 5 bases lying between them. This CDR3 comprises 11 residues. The V gene's germline CDR1 is SNHLY and CDR2 FYNNEI. For the CDR3, the DNA is TGTGCCAGCAGCGAGGACAATGAGCAGTTCTTC. Amino acids: CASSEDNEQFF.

This clone has only a few counts. The V call is TRBV5-1, the J call TRBJ1-1, with 8 nucleotides matching TRBD1. Trimming removed 1 base from V and 5 bases from J; junction bases left unmatched: 10. Germline V gene sequence: CDR1 SGHRS, CDR2 YFSETQ. This CDR3 region has 16 residues. This chain's CDR3 is CASSLSTGGMGTEAFF. The DNA for the CDR3 is TGCGCCAGCAGCTTGAGTACAGGGGGAATGGGAACTGAAGCTTTCTTT.

V gene TRBV19 combines with J gene TRBJ1-4, with 9 nucleotides matching TRBD1. CDR1 is LNHDA, CDR2 SQIVND, per germline (reference sequence). The length of the CDR3 is 14 residues. V lost 3 bases and J lost 10; bases outside the gene matches: 6. The CDR3 sequence is CASSIEDRGGKLFF. For the CDR3, the DNA is TGTGCCAGTAGTATCGAGGACAGGGGTGGAAAACTGTTTTTT. Variable domain in full (rest from reference TRBV19 and TRBJ1-4): DGGITQSPKYLFRKEGQNVTLSCEQNLNHDAMYWYRQDPGQGLRLIYYSQIVNDFQKGDIAEGYSVSREKKESFPLTVTSAQKNPTAFYLCASSIEDRGGKLFFGSGTQLSVL.

The chain carries TRBV5-1 and TRBJ2-7; D is ambiguous. This CDR3 is 13 amino acids long. V lost 3 bases to trimming and J lost 3 bases, with 10 bases between them. Looked up from germline, CDR1 is SGHRS and CDR2 is YFSETQ. CDR3: CASSSGGVYEQYF. The CDR3 DNA sequence: TGCGCCAGCAGCTCGGGTGGTGTCTACGAGCAGTACTTC. The variable domain in full, with the rest retrieved from reference TRBV5-1 and TRBJ2-7, is KAGVTQTPRYLIKTRGQQVTLSCSPISGHRSVSWYQQTPGQGLQFLFEYFSETQRNKGNFPGRFSGRQFSNSRSEMNVSTLELGDSALYLCASSSGGVYEQYFGPGTRLTVT.